A single TCR beta chain is shown here with its context. This specimen belongs to a study of blood T cell repertoires in COVID-19. The overall study: From T cells, B-cell-depleted T cells, or PBMCs came the material, which was cDNA or gDNA.

This CDR3 has 13 residues. CDR1 is MNHNS, CDR2 SASEGT, per germline. V gave up 6 bases and J gave up 3 bases, with 11 bases separating them. Original analysis: Reference gene primer amplification yielded estimated nucleated cell counts. Profiled with immunoSEQ multiplex PCR; TCRdb holds only in-frame clones, not every one. Clone size and V and J calls were adopted from that table, with D and trimming inferred from the DNA. This table has around 100,000 clones, more than 85% appearing once. The TCR comes from a man younger than 35 with acute or convalescent COVID-19. This sequence joins TRBV6-1 and TRBJ1-2, with a tentative D call TRBD1 (5 bases). Source material: peripheral blood. In DNA form, the CDR3 reads TGTGCCAGCAGGGACGGGGGATACTATGGCTACACCTTC. Its translation is CASRDGGYYGYTF.